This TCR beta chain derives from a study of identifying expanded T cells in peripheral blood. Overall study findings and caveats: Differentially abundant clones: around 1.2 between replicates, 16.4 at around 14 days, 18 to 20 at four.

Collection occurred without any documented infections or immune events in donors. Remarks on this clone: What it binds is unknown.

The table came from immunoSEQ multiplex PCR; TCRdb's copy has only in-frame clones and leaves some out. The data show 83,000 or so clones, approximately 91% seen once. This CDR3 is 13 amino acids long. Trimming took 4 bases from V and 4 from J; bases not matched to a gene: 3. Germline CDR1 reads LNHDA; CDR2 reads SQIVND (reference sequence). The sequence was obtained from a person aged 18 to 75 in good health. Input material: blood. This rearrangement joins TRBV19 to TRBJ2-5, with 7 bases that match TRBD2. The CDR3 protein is CASSRTGGETQYF. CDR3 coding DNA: TGTGCCAGTAGTAGGACGGGAGGAGAGACCCAGTACTTC. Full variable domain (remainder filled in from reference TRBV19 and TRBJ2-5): DGGITQSPKYLFRKEGQNVTLSCEQNLNHDAMYWYRQDPGQGLRLIYYSQIVNDFQKGDIAEGYSVSREKKESFPLTVTSAQKNPTAFYLCASSRTGGETQYFGPGTRLLVL.